This is a list of T cell receptor beta chains from one sample in a study of chemoradiotherapy in HPV16-positive cancers. Assay: immunoSEQ multiplex PCR; the TCRdb copy retains only in-frame clones and omits some. The sample includes about 2,800 clones, 75% to 85% seen only once; the top ten take 8.5%. The sequencing used tumor tissue, collected from a patient who underwent chemoradiotherapy. These receptors came from a human donor with HPV-associated anogenital cancer. The CDR3 runs from the conserved cysteine through the conserved F or W. Each record gives: D gene, J gene, clone size, V gene, CDR3 DNA, CDR3 protein. The D gene is left open where the match is weak. Expanded clones get a size class; other rows say once, few or many, or leave the size out.

D gene: TRBD2; J gene: TRBJ2-3; clone size: NA; V gene: TRBV30; CDR3 DNA: TGTGCCTGGAGTGTACGGGAGACTAGCCCCATCCGGACGCAGTATTTT; CDR3 protein: CAWSVRETSPIRTQYF
D gene: TRBD1; J gene: TRBJ2-7; clone size: NA; V gene: TRBV29-1; CDR3 DNA: TGCAGCGCCTACAGGGGAGCCTACGAGCAGTACTTC; CDR3 protein: CSAYRGAYEQYF
D gene: TRBD2; J gene: TRBJ2-7; clone size: NA; V gene: TRBV7-2; CDR3 DNA: TGTGCCAGCAGCCGTACACCGGGAGGATACGAGCAGTACTTC; CDR3 protein: CASSRTPGGYEQYF
D gene: TRBD2; J gene: TRBJ2-3; clone size: NA; V gene: TRBV6-8; CDR3 DNA: TGTGCCAGCAGTATACCTGATAGCGGGGTCGCAGATACGCAGTATTTT; CDR3 protein: CASSIPDSGVADTQYF
D gene: NA; J gene: TRBJ1-1; clone size: NA; V gene: TRBV13; CDR3 DNA: TGTGCCAGCAGCTTACGGGGCTCCATGAACACTGAAGCTTTCTTT; CDR3 protein: CASSLRGSMNTEAFF
D gene: NA; J gene: TRBJ1-2; clone size: NA; V gene: TRBV5-4; CDR3 DNA: TGTGCCAGCAGCGACTGGGACTTTAAAGGCATCTATGGCTACACCTTC; CDR3 protein: CASSDWDFKGIYGYTF
D gene: TRBD1; J gene: TRBJ1-1; clone size: NA; V gene: TRBV11-3; CDR3 DNA: TGTGCCAGCAGCTTAGGTTTAGGGACAGTCCCTGAAGCTTTCTTT; CDR3 protein: CASSLGLGTVPEAFF
D gene: NA; J gene: TRBJ1-6; clone size: few; V gene: TRBV7-9; CDR3 DNA: TGTGCCAGCAGCTTTGAGGGGGTCAATTCACCCCTCCACTTT; CDR3 protein: CASSFEGVNSPLHF
D gene: TRBD2; J gene: TRBJ2-1; clone size: NA; V gene: TRBV7-3; CDR3 DNA: TGTGCCAGCAGCCACACTAGCGGGGGACTCAATGAGCAGTTCTTC; CDR3 protein: CASSHTSGGLNEQFF
D gene: NA; J gene: TRBJ1-2; clone size: NA; V gene: TRBV19; CDR3 DNA: TGTGCCAGTAGTATTAAGGAAAACTATGGCTACACCTTC; CDR3 protein: CASSIKENYGYTF
D gene: NA; J gene: TRBJ2-7; clone size: NA; V gene: TRBV5-6; CDR3 DNA: TGTGCCAGCAGCTCCGGGGGTGGCGAGCAGTACTTC; CDR3 protein: CASSSGGGEQYF
D gene: TRBD1; J gene: TRBJ2-7; clone size: NA; V gene: TRBV5-1; CDR3 DNA: TGCGCCAGCAGCTTTACAGGGGGCCACGAGCAGTACTTC; CDR3 protein: CASSFTGGHEQYF
D gene: NA; J gene: TRBJ1-2; clone size: NA; V gene: TRBV30; CDR3 DNA: TGTGCCTGGAAAAGGGATGCTTCCCTCTATGGCTACACCTTC; CDR3 protein: CAWKRDASLYGYTF
D gene: TRBD1; J gene: TRBJ1-1; clone size: few; V gene: TRBV19; CDR3 DNA: TGTGCCAGCTCACTAGTAGTGGGACAGGGGTCTGAAGCTTTCTTT; CDR3 protein: CASSLVVGQGSEAFF
D gene: TRBD1; J gene: TRBJ1-5; clone size: NA; V gene: TRBV5-1; CDR3 DNA: TGCGCCAGCAGCTTGACAGGGGTTGATCAGCCCCAGCATTTT; CDR3 protein: CASSLTGVDQPQHF
D gene: TRBD1; J gene: TRBJ2-7; clone size: NA; V gene: TRBV6-1; CDR3 DNA: TGTGCCAGCAGTGAAGTCGGGACAGGGGGCTACGAGCAGTACTTC; CDR3 protein: CASSEVGTGGYEQYF
D gene: NA; J gene: TRBJ2-2; clone size: few; V gene: TRBV25-1; CDR3 DNA: TGTGCCAGCAGTGAATCGGGGGACGCCGGGGAGCTGTTTTTT; CDR3 protein: CASSESGDAGELFF
D gene: NA; J gene: TRBJ2-7; clone size: NA; V gene: TRBV7-2; CDR3 DNA: TGTGCCAGCAGCCCCCGACAGATAACCTCCTACGAGCAGTACTTC; CDR3 protein: CASSPRQITSYEQYF
D gene: NA; J gene: TRBJ1-2; clone size: NA; V gene: TRBV20-1; CDR3 DNA: TGCAGTGCCGGGACAAACGGCTACACCTTC; CDR3 protein: CSAGTNGYTF
D gene: TRBD1; J gene: TRBJ2-3; clone size: NA; V gene: TRBV6-1; CDR3 DNA: TGTGCCAGCAAGGACAGGGGGGACGCAGATACGCAGTATTTT; CDR3 protein: CASKDRGDADTQYF
D gene: TRBD1; J gene: TRBJ1-2; clone size: NA; V gene: TRBV19; CDR3 DNA: TGTGCCACCATAGCAGGGGGGTTTGGCTACACCTTC; CDR3 protein: CATIAGGFGYTF
D gene: TRBD1; J gene: TRBJ1-4; clone size: NA; V gene: TRBV6-1; CDR3 DNA: TGTGCCAGCAGTGACGGACAGGGGGCTAATGAAAAACTGTTTTTT; CDR3 protein: CASSDGQGANEKLFF
D gene: NA; J gene: TRBJ2-7; clone size: NA; V gene: TRBV15; CDR3 DNA: TGTGCCACCAGCAGAGCGGGGGACAGCCTCTACGAGCAGTACTTC; CDR3 protein: CATSRAGDSLYEQYF
D gene: NA; J gene: TRBJ2-1; clone size: NA; V gene: TRBV6-6; CDR3 DNA: TGTGCCAGCACCCCCGAGGAGTTCTTC; CDR3 protein: CASTPEEFF
D gene: TRBD2; J gene: TRBJ2-7; clone size: NA; V gene: TRBV6-6; CDR3 DNA: TGTGCCAGCAGCGTAGCGGGGGGGCCCTACGAGCAGTACTTC; CDR3 protein: CASSVAGGPYEQYF
D gene: NA; J gene: TRBJ1-6; clone size: NA; V gene: TRBV5-1; CDR3 DNA: TGCGCCAGCAGCCCCGGAGGAGACTATAATTCACCCCTCCACTTT; CDR3 protein: CASSPGGDYNSPLHF
D gene: NA; J gene: TRBJ1-2; clone size: NA; V gene: TRBV5-4; CDR3 DNA: TGTGCCAGCAGCTTGGGACAGGACGGCTACACCTTC; CDR3 protein: CASSLGQDGYTF
D gene: NA; J gene: TRBJ2-7; clone size: NA; V gene: TRBV19; CDR3 DNA: TGTGCCAGTAGTGCCTTCGGAGGAGGGCAGTACTTC; CDR3 protein: CASSAFGGGQYF
D gene: NA; J gene: TRBJ2-3; clone size: NA; V gene: TRBV6-6; CDR3 DNA: TGTGCCAGCAGCCTACTAGGAGATACGCAGTATTTT; CDR3 protein: CASSLLGDTQYF
D gene: NA; J gene: TRBJ2-7; clone size: NA; V gene: TRBV6-1; CDR3 DNA: TGTGCCAGCAGTGAAAGTGACCCGAGTAAGCAGTACTTC; CDR3 protein: CASSESDPSKQYF
D gene: TRBD1; J gene: TRBJ1-4; clone size: NA; V gene: TRBV9; CDR3 DNA: TGTGCCAGCAGCCCCCAGGGGGGTCCCCCCCCTTTAAATGGAAAACTGTTTTTT; CDR3 protein: CASSPQGGPPPLNGKLFF
D gene: TRBD1; J gene: TRBJ2-2; clone size: NA; V gene: TRBV11-2; CDR3 DNA: TGTGCCAGTCGACAGGGGGCCGGGGAGCTGTTTTTT; CDR3 protein: CASRQGAGELFF
D gene: NA; J gene: TRBJ2-1; clone size: NA; V gene: TRBV10-2; CDR3 DNA: TGCGCCAGCAGTGATCGGAGGGCGATCGCCGAGCAGTTCTTC; CDR3 protein: CASSDRRAIAEQFF
D gene: NA; J gene: TRBJ2-7; clone size: few; V gene: TRBV2; CDR3 DNA: TGTGCCAGCAGTAGCTACGAGCAGTACTTC; CDR3 protein: CASSSYEQYF
D gene: NA; J gene: TRBJ2-5; clone size: large; V gene: TRBV6-5; CDR3 DNA: TGTGCCAGCAGTGGACTGGGAGAAGAGACCCAGTACTTC; CDR3 protein: CASSGLGEETQYF
D gene: NA; J gene: TRBJ2-1; clone size: once; V gene: TRBV18; CDR3 DNA: TGTGCCAGCTCACCGAATAGCAATGAGCAGTTCTTC; CDR3 protein: CASSPNSNEQFF
D gene: TRBD1; J gene: TRBJ2-7; clone size: few; V gene: TRBV7-6; CDR3 DNA: TGTGCCAGCAGCCCAAGGACAGGGGGTACCTACGAGCAGTACTTC; CDR3 protein: CASSPRTGGTYEQYF
D gene: TRBD1; J gene: TRBJ1-1; clone size: NA; V gene: TRBV7-2; CDR3 DNA: TGTGCCAGCAGCTTAGGTTTAGGGACAGTCCCTGAAGCTTTCTTT; CDR3 protein: CASSLGLGTVPEAFF
D gene: NA; J gene: TRBJ1-4; clone size: NA; V gene: TRBV6-5; CDR3 DNA: TGTGCCAGCAGAATGGACCCAACTAATGAAAAACTGTTTTTT; CDR3 protein: CASRMDPTNEKLFF
D gene: NA; J gene: TRBJ2-7; clone size: NA; V gene: TRBV15; CDR3 DNA: TGTGCCACCAGCCCGGGTGGGGGGTCAGCGTACGAGCAGTACTTC; CDR3 protein: CATSPGGGSAYEQYF
D gene: NA; J gene: TRBJ2-5; clone size: NA; V gene: TRBV11-1; CDR3 DNA: TGTGCCAGCAGCTTAGTCAGGGCGGAGACCCAGTACTTC; CDR3 protein: CASSLVRAETQYF
D gene: TRBD1; J gene: TRBJ1-2; clone size: NA; V gene: TRBV29-1; CDR3 DNA: TGCAGCGTTGAAGATCCCTTGACAGGGGCCTCGAACTATGGCTACACCTTC; CDR3 protein: CSVEDPLTGASNYGYTF
D gene: NA; J gene: TRBJ1-2; clone size: NA; V gene: TRBV6-1; CDR3 DNA: TGTGCCAGCAGTGACCTAGAGAACTATGGCTACACCTTC; CDR3 protein: CASSDLENYGYTF
D gene: TRBD2; J gene: TRBJ2-3; clone size: NA; V gene: TRBV9; CDR3 DNA: TGTGCCAGCAGCGTAGAAGGGAGCGGGGGAACTTCTACGCAGTATTTT; CDR3 protein: CASSVEGSGGTSTQYF
D gene: TRBD2; J gene: TRBJ2-3; clone size: NA; V gene: TRBV11-2; CDR3 DNA: TGTGCCAGCAGCGGGGGAGGGCTAGCGGTTTTCACAGATACGCAGTATTTT; CDR3 protein: CASSGGGLAVFTDTQYF
D gene: TRBD2; J gene: TRBJ2-7; clone size: NA; V gene: TRBV6-4; CDR3 DNA: TGTGCCAGCAGTGAGGGGACTAGCGGATACGAGCAGTACTTC; CDR3 protein: CASSEGTSGYEQYF
D gene: TRBD1; J gene: TRBJ1-1; clone size: NA; V gene: TRBV11-1; CDR3 DNA: TGTGCCAGCAGCTTCGACAGGGCCACTGAAGCTTTCTTT; CDR3 protein: CASSFDRATEAFF
D gene: TRBD1; J gene: TRBJ1-1; clone size: once; V gene: TRBV4-2; CDR3 DNA: TGTGCCAGCAGGGACAGGGAGAACACTGAAGCTTTCTTT; CDR3 protein: CASRDRENTEAFF
D gene: TRBD1; J gene: TRBJ1-5; clone size: NA; V gene: TRBV28; CDR3 DNA: TGTGCCAGCAGTTTACAGGGGGGGCCCAATCAGCCCCAGCATTTT; CDR3 protein: CASSLQGGPNQPQHF
D gene: TRBD2; J gene: TRBJ2-1; clone size: NA; V gene: TRBV7-9; CDR3 DNA: TGTGCCAGCAGCTTAAGCGGGGGGGACAATGAGCAGTTCTTC; CDR3 protein: CASSLSGGDNEQFF
D gene: TRBD1; J gene: TRBJ2-7; clone size: NA; V gene: TRBV18; CDR3 DNA: TGTGCCAGCTCACCCCTCGGACAGGGTGGCCACGAGCAGTACTTC; CDR3 protein: CASSPLGQGGHEQYF
D gene: NA; J gene: TRBJ1-1; clone size: once; V gene: TRBV9; CDR3 DNA: TGTGCCAGCAGCGTAGGAGCAGGGAGGGGCACTGAAGCTTTCTTT; CDR3 protein: CASSVGAGRGTEAFF
D gene: TRBD2; J gene: TRBJ2-1; clone size: NA; V gene: TRBV15; CDR3 DNA: TGTGCCACCAAAAGGAGCGGGGGGGCCGGGTACAATGAGCAGTTCTTC; CDR3 protein: CATKRSGGAGYNEQFF
D gene: NA; J gene: TRBJ1-5; clone size: NA; V gene: TRBV2; CDR3 DNA: TGTGCCAGCAGGAGGGCGCAAATGAATCAGCCCCAGCATTTT; CDR3 protein: CASRRAQMNQPQHF
D gene: TRBD2; J gene: TRBJ2-2; clone size: NA; V gene: TRBV4-1; CDR3 DNA: TGCGCCAGCAGCCAAGATGCAGGCGGGGGGAACACCGGGGAGCTGTTTTTT; CDR3 protein: CASSQDAGGGNTGELFF
D gene: TRBD2; J gene: TRBJ2-5; clone size: NA; V gene: TRBV2; CDR3 DNA: TGTGCCAGCAGGGAAAGACTAGCGGGGGGGCCTAGGCAGTACTTC; CDR3 protein: CASRERLAGGPRQYF
D gene: NA; J gene: TRBJ1-2; clone size: once; V gene: TRBV5-6; CDR3 DNA: TGTGCCAGCAGCTTGGATTGGGGGGCCGGCTACACCTTC; CDR3 protein: CASSLDWGAGYTF
D gene: NA; J gene: TRBJ2-3; clone size: NA; V gene: TRBV15; CDR3 DNA: TGTGCCACCAGCAGAGGGTGGGACTCAGATACGCAGTATTTT; CDR3 protein: CATSRGWDSDTQYF
D gene: NA; J gene: TRBJ2-5; clone size: NA; V gene: TRBV7-2; CDR3 DNA: TGTGCCAGCAGCTTAAGCGGGACCCAGTACTTC; CDR3 protein: CASSLSGTQYF